The clone carrying this TCR beta chain came up once. Its specificity is unknown. The sample originates from a study of cytomegalovirus exposure and HLA in healthy donors. Study overall: From donors who were HLA-typed, an early data release held about 89 million unique TCRs.

General study results and limits: A few chains tied to CMV proved CMV antigen-specific in vitro. While the bulk of TCR sequences proved rare, some public TCRs turned up in many donors. Some V segments could not be told apart, so they were left out, TRBV6-2 and TRBV6-3 among them.

This CDR3 has 15 residues. Germline V gene sequence: CDR1 SGHTA, CDR2 FQGNSA. PCR was performed using 60 Vbeta and 13 Jbeta primers. Produced via immunoSEQ multiplex PCR; TCRdb's table is partial and in-frame only. The sample has some 110,000 clones, about 76% seen once. Sequencing was performed on PBMCs. This chain links TRBV7-2 with TRBJ2-1; the match to TRBD2 covers 7 bases. This TCR derives from a man younger than 45 in good health and CMV-seropositive. This chain's CDR3 is CAPGAGGGEYNEQFF. As DNA, the CDR3 is TGTGCACCTGGTGCCGGCGGGGGAGAGTACAATGAGCAGTTCTTC.